This TCR beta chain was observed in a study of T cell repertoires in ileal Crohn's disease. Study summary: Surgery for a complication: stricturing in about 61%, penetrating in 39%.

The CDR3 sequence is 16 residues long. V lost 3 bases, J lost 4 bases, and 10 bases stayed unmatched. Germline lookup yields CDR1 SGHDT and CDR2 YYEEEE. The time point was: inflamed ileum from the surgical specimen. Included were adult ileal or ileocolonic Crohn's patients indicated for ileocolonic resection. Measured with immunoSEQ multiplex PCR; TCRdb has only the in-frame clones, and not every one. Altogether under 8,000 clones are present, around four fifths being singletons, with the ten largest covering 9% to 12%. This clonotype originated in an adult with Crohn's disease. The genes are TRBV5-6 and TRBJ1-1, with 9 bases that match TRBD1. Material: ileal tissue. The CDR3 reads CASSYSGTGWVTEAFF. The CDR3 DNA sequence: TGTGCCAGCAGCTATTCCGGGACAGGGTGGGTCACTGAAGCTTTCTTT.